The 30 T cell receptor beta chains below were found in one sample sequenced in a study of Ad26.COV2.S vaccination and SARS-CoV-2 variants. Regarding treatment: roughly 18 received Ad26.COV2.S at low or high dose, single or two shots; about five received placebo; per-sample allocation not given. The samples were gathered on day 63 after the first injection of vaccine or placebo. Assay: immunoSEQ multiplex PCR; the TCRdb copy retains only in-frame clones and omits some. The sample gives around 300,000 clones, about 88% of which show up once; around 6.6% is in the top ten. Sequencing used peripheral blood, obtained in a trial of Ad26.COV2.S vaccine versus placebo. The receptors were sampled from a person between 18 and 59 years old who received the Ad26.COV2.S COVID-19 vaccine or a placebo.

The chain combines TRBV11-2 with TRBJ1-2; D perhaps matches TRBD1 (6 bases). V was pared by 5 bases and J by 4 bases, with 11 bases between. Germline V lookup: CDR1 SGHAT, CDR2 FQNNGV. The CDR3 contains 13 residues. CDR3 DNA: TGTGCCAGCAGCCTCCGGACAGTCTATGGCTACACCTTC. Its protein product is CASSLRTVYGYTF.

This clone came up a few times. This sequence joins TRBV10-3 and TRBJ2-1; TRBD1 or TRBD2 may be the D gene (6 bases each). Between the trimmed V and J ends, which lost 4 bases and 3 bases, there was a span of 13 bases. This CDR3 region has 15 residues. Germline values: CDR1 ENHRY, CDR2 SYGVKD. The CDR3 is CAISARGPLYNEQFF. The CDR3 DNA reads TGTGCCATCAGTGCACGGGGGCCACTCTACAATGAGCAGTTCTTC.

This CDR3 is CASSVGGAAPGTDTQYF. The DNA for the CDR3 is TGTGCCAGCAGCGTAGGAGGGGCAGCTCCGGGGACAGATACGCAGTATTTT. The chain employs TRBV9 and TRBJ2-3; D may correspond to TRBD1 or TRBD2 (5 bases each). Deletions cut 0 bases from V and 3 bases from J, with 17 bases between. Germline lookup yields CDR1 SGDLS and CDR2 YYNGEE. The CDR3 contains 17 residues.

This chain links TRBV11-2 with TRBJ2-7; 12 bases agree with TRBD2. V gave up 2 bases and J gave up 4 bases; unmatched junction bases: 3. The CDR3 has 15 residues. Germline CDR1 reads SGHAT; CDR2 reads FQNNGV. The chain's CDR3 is CASSLQTSGSYEQYF. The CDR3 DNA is TGTGCCAGCAGCTTACAGACTAGCGGGAGTTACGAGCAGTACTTC. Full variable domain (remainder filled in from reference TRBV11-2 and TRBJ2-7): EAGVAQSPRYKIIEKRQSVAFWCNPISGHATLYWYQQILGQGPKLLIQFQNNGVVDDSQLPKDRFSAERLKGVDSTLKIQPAKLEDSAVYLCASSLQTSGSYEQYFGPGTRLTVT.

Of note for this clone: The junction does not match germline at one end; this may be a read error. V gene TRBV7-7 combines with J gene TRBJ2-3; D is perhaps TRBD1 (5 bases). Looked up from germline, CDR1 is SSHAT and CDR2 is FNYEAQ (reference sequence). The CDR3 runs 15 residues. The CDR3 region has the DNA TGTGCTAGCAGCCCTGGACAAGACCGCACAGATACGCAGTATTTT. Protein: CASSPGQDRTDTQYF.

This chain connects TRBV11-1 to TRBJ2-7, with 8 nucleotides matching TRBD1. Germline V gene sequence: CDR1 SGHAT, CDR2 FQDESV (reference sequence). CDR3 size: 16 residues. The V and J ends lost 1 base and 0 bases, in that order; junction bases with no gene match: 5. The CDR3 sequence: CASSLDRGFSSYEQYF. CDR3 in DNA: TGTGCCAGCAGCTTAGACAGGGGGTTTTCCTCCTACGAGCAGTACTTC.

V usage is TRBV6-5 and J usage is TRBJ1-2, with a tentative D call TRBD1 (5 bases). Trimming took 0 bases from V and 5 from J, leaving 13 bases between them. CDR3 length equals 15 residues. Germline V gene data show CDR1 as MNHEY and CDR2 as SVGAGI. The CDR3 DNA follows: TGTGCCAGCAGTTACTCGGAGTCGGGGGGTTATGGCTACACCTTC. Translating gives CASSYSESGGYGYTF.

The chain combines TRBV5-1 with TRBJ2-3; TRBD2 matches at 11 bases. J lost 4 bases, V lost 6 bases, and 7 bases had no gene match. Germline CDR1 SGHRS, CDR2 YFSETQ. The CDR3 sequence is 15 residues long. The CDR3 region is CASTERLAGSDTQYF. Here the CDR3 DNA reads TGCGCCAGCACCGAAAGACTAGCGGGGTCAGATACGCAGTATTTT.

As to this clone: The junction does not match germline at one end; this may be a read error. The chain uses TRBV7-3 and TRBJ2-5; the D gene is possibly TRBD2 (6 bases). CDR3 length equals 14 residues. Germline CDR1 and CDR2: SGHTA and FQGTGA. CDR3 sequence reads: CASSPGGPGEAQYF. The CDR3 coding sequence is TGTGCCAGCAGCCCCGGGGGACCGGGAGAGGCCCAGTACTTC.

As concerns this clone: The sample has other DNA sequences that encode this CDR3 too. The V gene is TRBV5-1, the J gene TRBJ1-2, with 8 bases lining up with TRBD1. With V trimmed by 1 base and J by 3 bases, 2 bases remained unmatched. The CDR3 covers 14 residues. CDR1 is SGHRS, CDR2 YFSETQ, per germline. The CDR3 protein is CASSLSGGDYGYTF. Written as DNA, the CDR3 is TGCGCCAGCAGCTTGTCAGGGGGCGACTATGGCTACACCTTC.

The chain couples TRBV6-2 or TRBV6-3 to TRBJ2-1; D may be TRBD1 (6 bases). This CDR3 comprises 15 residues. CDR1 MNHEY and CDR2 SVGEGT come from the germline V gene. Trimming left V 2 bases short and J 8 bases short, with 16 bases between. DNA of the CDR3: TGTGCCAGCAGTTACAGACAGGAGATGGTCGATGAGCAGTTCTTC. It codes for CASSYRQEMVDEQFF.

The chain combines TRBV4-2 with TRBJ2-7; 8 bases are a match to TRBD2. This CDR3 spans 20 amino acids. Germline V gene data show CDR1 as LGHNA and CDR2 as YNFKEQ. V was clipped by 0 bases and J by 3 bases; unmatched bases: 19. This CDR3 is CASSQDRVGRGASTFYEQYF. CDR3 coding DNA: TGTGCCAGCAGCCAAGATCGGGTTGGGCGGGGGGCCTCCACTTTCTACGAGCAGTACTTC.

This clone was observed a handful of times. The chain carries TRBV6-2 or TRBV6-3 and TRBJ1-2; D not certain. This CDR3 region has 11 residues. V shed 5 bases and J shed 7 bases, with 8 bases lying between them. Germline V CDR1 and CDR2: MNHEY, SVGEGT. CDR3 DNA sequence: TGTGCCAGCAGTAACGGGGTTGGCTACACCTTC. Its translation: CASSNGVGYTF.

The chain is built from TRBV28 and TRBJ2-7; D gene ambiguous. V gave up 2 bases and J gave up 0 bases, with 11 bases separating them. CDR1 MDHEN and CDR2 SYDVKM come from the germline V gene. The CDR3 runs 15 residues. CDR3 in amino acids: CASSLTLGSSYEQYF. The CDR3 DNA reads TGTGCCAGCAGTTTAACTCTCGGCAGCTCCTACGAGCAGTACTTC.

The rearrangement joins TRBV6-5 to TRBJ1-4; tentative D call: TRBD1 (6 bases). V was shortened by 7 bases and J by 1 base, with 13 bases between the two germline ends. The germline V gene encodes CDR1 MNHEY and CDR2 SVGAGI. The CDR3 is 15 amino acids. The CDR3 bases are TGTGCCAGCAAGGAGGGGGGCGGAACTAATGAAAAACTGTTTTTT. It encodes CASKEGGGTNEKLFF.

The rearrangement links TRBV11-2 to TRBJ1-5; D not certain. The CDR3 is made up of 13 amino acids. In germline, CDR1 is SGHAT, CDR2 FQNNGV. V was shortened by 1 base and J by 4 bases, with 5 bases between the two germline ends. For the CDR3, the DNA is TGTGCCAGCAGCTTAGCGGGAAATCAGCCCCAGCATTTT. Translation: CASSLAGNQPQHF.

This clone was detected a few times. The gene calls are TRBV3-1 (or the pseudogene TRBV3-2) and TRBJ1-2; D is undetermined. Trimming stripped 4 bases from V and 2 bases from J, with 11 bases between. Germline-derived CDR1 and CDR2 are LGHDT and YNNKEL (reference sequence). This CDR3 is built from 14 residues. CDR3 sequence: CASSPLEGNYGYTF. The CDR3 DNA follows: TGTGCCAGCAGCCCCCTCGAGGGAAACTATGGCTACACCTTC.

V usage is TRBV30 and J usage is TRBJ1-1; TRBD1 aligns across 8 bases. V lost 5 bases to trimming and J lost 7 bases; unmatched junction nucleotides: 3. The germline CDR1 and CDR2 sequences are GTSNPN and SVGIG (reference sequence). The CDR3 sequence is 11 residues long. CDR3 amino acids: CAWGQGREAFF. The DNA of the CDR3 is TGTGCCTGGGGACAGGGACGTGAAGCTTTCTTT.

In DNA form, the CDR3 reads TGTGCCAGCAGTTACTGGGCAGGGCAGAGCGAAGCTTTCTTT. This encodes CASSYWAGQSEAFF. V usage is TRBV6-2 or TRBV6-3 and J usage is TRBJ1-1, with D possibly being TRBD1 (5 bases). The CDR3 totals 14 residues. The germline gives CDR1 MNHEY, CDR2 SVGEGT. V dropped 1 base and J dropped 8 bases, with 14 bases sitting between them.

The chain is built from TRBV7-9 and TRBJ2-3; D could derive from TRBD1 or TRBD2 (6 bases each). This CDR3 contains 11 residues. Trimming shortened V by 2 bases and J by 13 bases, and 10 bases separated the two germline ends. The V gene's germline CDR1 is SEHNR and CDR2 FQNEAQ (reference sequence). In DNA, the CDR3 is TGTGCCAGCAGCTTAACGGGGGCCGAGTATTTT. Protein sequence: CASSLTGAEYF.

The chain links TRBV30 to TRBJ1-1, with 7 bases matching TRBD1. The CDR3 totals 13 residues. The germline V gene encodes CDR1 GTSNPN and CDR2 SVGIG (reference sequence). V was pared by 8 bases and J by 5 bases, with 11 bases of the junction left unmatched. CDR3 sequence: CARRGGRRTEAFF. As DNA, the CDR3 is TGTGCCCGCAGGGGGGGGAGGCGAACTGAAGCTTTCTTT.

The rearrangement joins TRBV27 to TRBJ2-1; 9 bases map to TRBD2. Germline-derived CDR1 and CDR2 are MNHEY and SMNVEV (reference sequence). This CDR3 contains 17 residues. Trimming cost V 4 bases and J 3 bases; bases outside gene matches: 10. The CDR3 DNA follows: TGTGCCAGCAGTTCATCGGTCGTAGCGGGAGTCTACAATGAGCAGTTCTTC. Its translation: CASSSSVVAGVYNEQFF.

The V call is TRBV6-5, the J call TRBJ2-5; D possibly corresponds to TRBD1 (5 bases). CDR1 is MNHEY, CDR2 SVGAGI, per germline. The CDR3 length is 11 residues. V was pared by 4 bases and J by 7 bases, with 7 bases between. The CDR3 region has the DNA TGTGCCAGCAGTTCTAGGGGGACCCAGTACTTC. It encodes CASSSRGTQYF.

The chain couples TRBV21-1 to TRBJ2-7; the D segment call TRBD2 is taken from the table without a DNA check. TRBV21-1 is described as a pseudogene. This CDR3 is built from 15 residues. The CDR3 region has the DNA TGTGCCCGAAGCAGGGTAGCGGGAGGGCCCTACGAGCAGTACTTC. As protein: CARSRVAGGPYEQYF.

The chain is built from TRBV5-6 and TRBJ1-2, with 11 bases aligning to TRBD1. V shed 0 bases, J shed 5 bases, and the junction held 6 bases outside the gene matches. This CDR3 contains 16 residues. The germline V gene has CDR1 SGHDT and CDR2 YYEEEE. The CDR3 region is CASSLGTGGAGYGYTF. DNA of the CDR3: TGTGCCAGCAGCTTGGGGACAGGGGGCGCGGGGTATGGCTACACCTTC.

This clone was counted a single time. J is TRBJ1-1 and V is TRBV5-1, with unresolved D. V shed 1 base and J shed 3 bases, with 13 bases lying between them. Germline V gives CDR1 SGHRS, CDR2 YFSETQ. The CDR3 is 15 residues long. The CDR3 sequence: CASSLKAGEDTEAFF. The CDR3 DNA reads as TGCGCCAGCAGCTTGAAGGCAGGCGAAGACACTGAAGCTTTCTTT.

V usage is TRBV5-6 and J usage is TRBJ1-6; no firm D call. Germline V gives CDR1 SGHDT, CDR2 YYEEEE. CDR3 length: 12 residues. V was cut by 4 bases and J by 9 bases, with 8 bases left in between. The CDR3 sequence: CASSRMGSPLHF. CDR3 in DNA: TGTGCCAGCAGCCGGATGGGTTCACCCCTCCACTTT.

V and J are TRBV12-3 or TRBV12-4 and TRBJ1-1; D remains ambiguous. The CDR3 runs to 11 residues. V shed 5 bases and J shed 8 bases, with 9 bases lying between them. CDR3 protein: CASSKEIEAFF. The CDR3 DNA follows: TGTGCCAGCAGTAAGGAGATAGAAGCTTTCTTT.

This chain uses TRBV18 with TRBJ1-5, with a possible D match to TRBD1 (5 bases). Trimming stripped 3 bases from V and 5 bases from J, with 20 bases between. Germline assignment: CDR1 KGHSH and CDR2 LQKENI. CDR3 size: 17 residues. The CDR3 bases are TGTGCCAGCTCACCGTCACGGCCGGGGGTCAGCGATCAGCCCCAGCATTTT. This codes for CASSPSRPGVSDQPQHF.

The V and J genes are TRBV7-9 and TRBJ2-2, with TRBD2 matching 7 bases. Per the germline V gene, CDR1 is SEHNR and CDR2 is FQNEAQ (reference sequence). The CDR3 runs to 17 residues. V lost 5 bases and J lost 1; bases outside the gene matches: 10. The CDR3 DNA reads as TGTGCCAGCAGCACACGGGGAGGGTTCGGGAACACCGGGGAGCTGTTTTTT. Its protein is CASSTRGGFGNTGELFF. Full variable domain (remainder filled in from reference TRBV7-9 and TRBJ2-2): DTGVSQNPRHKITKRGQNVTFRCDPISEHNRLYWYRQTLGQGPEFLTYFQNEAQLEKSRLLSDRFSAERPKGSFSTLEIQRTEQGDSAMYLCASSTRGGFGNTGELFFGEGSRLTVL.